What follows are 15 T cell receptor beta chains derived from one specimen sequenced in a study of T cell changes during pregnancy in multiple sclerosis. Profiling relied on immunoSEQ multiplex PCR, and the TCRdb table lists in-frame clones only, not all of them. This repertoire shows roughly 42,000 clones, about 87% found once; its top ten account for around 1.2%. Sequencing was performed on CD4+ T cells from peripheral blood mononuclear cells, taken in the second trimester of pregnancy. The receptors derive from a female donor with multiple sclerosis, enrolled in a pregnancy study.

The CDR3 coding sequence is TGCGCCAGCAGCTTGATGGGTAGCGGGAGGCTCTCAGCGGGCAATGAGCAGTTCTTC. As protein: CASSLMGSGRLSAGNEQFF. The genes are TRBV5-1 and TRBJ2-1, with 10 bases fitting TRBD2. Trimming at V came to 1 base and at J to 6 bases, leaving 16 bases not matched to a gene. Germline CDR1 SGHRS, CDR2 YFSETQ. CDR3 size: 19 residues.

This clone was observed once. The genes are TRBV9 and TRBJ2-1; the D gene is possibly TRBD2 (6 bases). The CDR3 length is 15 residues. Deletions cut 0 bases from V and 9 bases from J, with 16 bases between. CDR1 is SGDLS, CDR2 YYNGEE, per germline. For the CDR3, the DNA is TGTGCCAGCAGCGTAGTTAGCGGCGACGAGGGTGAGCAGTTCTTC. As protein: CASSVVSGDEGEQFF.

J is TRBJ1-1 and V is TRBV25-1, with a weak D call TRBD1 (6 bases). The V end was cut by 2 bases, the J end by 6 bases, with 13 bases between. This CDR3 has 14 residues. In germline, CDR1 is MGHDK, CDR2 SYGVNS. This CDR3 is CASSEVEGVSEAFF. The CDR3 nucleotides are TGTGCCAGCAGTGAAGTCGAGGGGGTCTCTGAAGCTTTCTTT.

CDR3 loop: CSVAGSRAETQYF. As DNA, the CDR3 is TGCAGCGTCGCGGGCTCCCGGGCGGAGACCCAGTACTTC. The chain has TRBV29-1 and TRBJ2-5, with D perhaps TRBD2 (5 bases). The CDR3 runs 13 residues. V was trimmed by 6 bases and J by 5 bases, leaving 16 bases between them. Germline V gene data show CDR1 as SQVTM and CDR2 as ANQGSEA.

This chain joins TRBV28 and TRBJ1-1; no clear D. V lost 6 bases and J lost 6, with 14 bases in between. From germline, CDR1 is MDHEN and CDR2 SYDVKM. There are 13 residues in the CDR3. The CDR3 DNA reads as TGTGCCAGCAGGTTTAACCGCGGTCCTGAAGCTTTCTTT. Encoded protein: CASRFNRGPEAFF.

CDR3 protein: CASRSLGTGTEKLFF. CDR3 bases: TGCGCCAGCAGATCTCTTGGGACAGGGACTGAAAAACTGTTTTTT. The chain recombines TRBV5-1 with TRBJ1-4; 9 bases agree with TRBD1. V was clipped by 5 bases and J by 7 bases; unmatched bases: 9. CDR3 length: 15 amino acids. The germline gives CDR1 SGHRS, CDR2 YFSETQ.

The chain uses TRBV28 and TRBJ1-2; D not certain. The CDR3 covers 13 residues. Germline CDR1 MDHEN, CDR2 SYDVKM. Trimming removed 7 bases at V and 5 bases at J, with 14 bases between. CDR3 residues: CASKPESLYGYTF. The CDR3 region has the DNA TGTGCCAGCAAGCCCGAGAGTTTATATGGCTACACCTTC.

V gene TRBV27 combines with J gene TRBJ2-1; TRBD2 might be the D (5 bases). Germline CDR1 and CDR2: MNHEY and SMNVEV (reference sequence). The CDR3 totals 15 residues. V was cut by 3 bases and J by 3 bases, with 12 bases left in between. Here the CDR3 reads CASSFSNGNYNEQFF. The CDR3 DNA sequence: TGTGCCAGCAGTTTTTCGAACGGGAACTACAATGAGCAGTTCTTC.

This sequence joins TRBV18 and TRBJ2-2, with 7 nucleotides matching TRBD2. Germline lookup yields CDR1 KGHSH and CDR2 LQKENI. CDR3 length: 15 amino acids. Losses at the gene ends were 0 bases for V and 6 bases for J; bases not matched to a gene: 4. CDR3 nucleotides: TGTGCCAGCTCACCACCGACGGGAGGAGCCGGGGAGCTGTTTTTT. It translates to CASSPPTGGAGELFF.

The genes are TRBV25-1 and TRBJ2-7, with a tentative D call TRBD1 (5 bases). This CDR3 spans 13 amino acids. Germline V gene sequence: CDR1 MGHDK, CDR2 SYGVNS. Between the trimmed V and J ends, which lost 6 bases and 1 base, there was a span of 10 bases. CDR3 loop: CASSATGSYEQYF. In DNA form, the CDR3 reads TGTGCCAGCAGCGCCACAGGATCCTACGAGCAGTACTTC.

This chain joins TRBV7-8 and TRBJ2-2, with 8 bases matching TRBD1. V was clipped by 5 bases and J by 2 bases; unmatched bases: 1. The CDR3 is 14 amino acids. Germline CDR1 is SGHVS and CDR2 is FQNEAQ. The CDR3 protein is CASSGQGNTGELFF. In DNA form, the CDR3 reads TGTGCCAGCAGCGGACAGGGAAACACCGGGGAGCTGTTTTTT.

V gene TRBV10-1 combines with J gene TRBJ1-1, with 7 bases matching TRBD1. From germline, CDR1 is WNHNN and CDR2 SYGVQD (reference sequence). Trimming removed 8 bases from V and 1 base from J; junction bases left unmatched: 13. The CDR3 runs to 16 residues. CDR3 in amino acids: CASDKQGGAWNTEAFF. The CDR3 DNA reads TGCGCCAGCGACAAACAAGGGGGCGCGTGGAACACTGAAGCTTTCTTT.

The CDR3 spells CASSLAQGTSLNEQFF. The CDR3 DNA is TGTGCCAGCAGCTTAGCGCAAGGGACTAGCCTCAATGAGCAGTTCTTC. V gene TRBV7-9 combines with J gene TRBJ2-1; TRBD2 agrees at 9 bases. Looked up from germline, CDR1 is SEHNR and CDR2 is FQNEAQ (reference sequence). The CDR3 spans 16 residues. V was pared by 0 bases and J by 6 bases, with 6 bases of the junction left unmatched.

The genes are TRBV7-2 and TRBJ2-7, with no clear D. The CDR3 loop spans 15 amino acids. V lost 2 bases to trimming and J lost 1 base, with 12 bases between them. Germline V gene sequence: CDR1 SGHTA, CDR2 FQGNSA. The CDR3 DNA reads TGTGCCAGCAGCTTACTAGTAGGATATTCCTACGAGCAGTACTTC. Translated: CASSLLVGYSYEQYF.

This rearrangement joins TRBV19 to TRBJ2-7, with TRBD2 matching 12 bases. Germline loops: CDR1 LNHDA, CDR2 SQIVND (reference sequence). The J segment lost 2 bases and the V segment lost 4 bases, leaving 6 bases of the junction unmatched. This CDR3 spans 16 amino acids. CDR3 sequence (DNA): TGTGCCAGTAGTACCCGCCTAGCGGGAGGGACCTACGAGCAGTACTTC. Protein product: CASSTRLAGGTYEQYF.